The 2 T cell receptor beta chains below all came from one sample that was sequenced in a study of blood T cell repertoires in COVID-19. Using immunoSEQ multiplex PCR, the repertoire was profiled, and TCRdb retains in-frame clones only, with some absent. The sample consists of roughly 200,000 clones, 84% of them appearing once. Sequencing input: peripheral blood. All receptors come from an older woman with active or convalescent COVID-19.

A word on this clone: Sequence at one end of the junction differs from germline and may be a read error. This chain links TRBV5-1 with TRBJ1-4; 9 nucleotides line up with TRBD1. The CDR3 length is 14 residues. Germline V gives CDR1 SGHRS, CDR2 YFSETQ. The CDR3 loop reads CASSLTGGGEKLLF. CDR3 nucleotide sequence: TGCGCCAGCAGCTTGACAGGGGGCGGTGAAAAACTGCTTTTT.

V and J are TRBV5-1 and TRBJ1-1, with 7 bases that match TRBD1. The CDR3 length is 16 residues. Germline V CDR1 and CDR2: SGHRS, YFSETQ. Trimming removed 4 bases from V and 0 bases from J; junction bases left unmatched: 9. The CDR3 sequence: CASSLTGAVMNTEAFF. CDR3 coding DNA: TGCGCCAGCAGCCTAACAGGGGCGGTCATGAACACTGAAGCTTTCTTT.